This T cell receptor beta chain was identified in a study of glioma-infiltrating T cells. Using RNA template, CDR3s of TCR alpha and beta were amplified with iRepertoire arm-PCR. For one-step reverse transcription and amplification, about 90-450 ng of tissue mRNA or PBMC total RNA was used. TCRdb analysed the multiplex PCR reads with MiXCR anew, one entry per CDR3 protein. The sample carries fewer than 110,000 distinct CDR3 sequences, 25% to 35% recorded once. V lost 6 bases, J lost 5 bases, and 12 bases lay in between. The CDR3 has 13 amino acids. Germline V gene lookup returns CDR1 MNHNS and CDR2 SASEGT. This clonotype was observed at least ten times. Its matching antigen is unknown. Regarding the study as a whole: Tissue and blood shared very few CDR3 sequences. Tissue-blood divergence was below expectation in non-neoplastic patients, above in gliomas.

The sequence was obtained from a human donor with low-grade glioma or glioblastoma, undergoing nonglioma brain surgery, or in good health (not recorded which). Sequencing was performed on glioma tissue, nonneoplastic brain tissue, or PBMCs (not recorded which). This chain connects TRBV6-1 to TRBJ2-3; D is uncertain. This CDR3 is CASSAAPKDTQYF. Written as DNA, the CDR3 is TGTGCCAGCAGCGCCGCGCCTAAAGATACGCAGTATTTT.